The clone carrying this T cell receptor beta chain was observed many times. Its specificity is unknown. This sample is part of a study of neurological immune-mediated disorders. Study-wide results and limits: HTLV-1-associated myelopathy displayed the greatest TCR clonal expansion, and multiple sclerosis exhibited the smallest, lower than that of healthy controls.

Time point of the sample: longitudinal time-point 1 (baseline). Maryland, USA blood bank volunteers served as healthy controls. With V trimmed by 5 bases and J by 5 bases, 0 bases remained unmatched. This CDR3 spans 12 amino acids. CDR1 SGHTA and CDR2 FQGNSA come from the germline V gene. cDNA synthesis was performed by 5'RACE with 10-nucleotide random UMIs. Every sequencing run generated over 180 million TCR-beta sequences from 15-18 subjects. TCRdb re-called the 5' RACE reads with MiXCR, one entry per CDR3 protein. Of about 49,000 distinct CDR3 sequences listed, approximately 9.1% were seen once; the top ten hold 1.5% to 2%.

This chain connects TRBV7-2 to TRBJ2-3, with TRBD2 identical over 8 bases. Sequences were obtained from PBMCs. The TCR comes from a woman in her thirties or forties in good health. Written as DNA, the CDR3 is TGTGCCAGCAGCCGGGAGGGAGATACGCAGTATTTT. As protein: CASSREGDTQYF.